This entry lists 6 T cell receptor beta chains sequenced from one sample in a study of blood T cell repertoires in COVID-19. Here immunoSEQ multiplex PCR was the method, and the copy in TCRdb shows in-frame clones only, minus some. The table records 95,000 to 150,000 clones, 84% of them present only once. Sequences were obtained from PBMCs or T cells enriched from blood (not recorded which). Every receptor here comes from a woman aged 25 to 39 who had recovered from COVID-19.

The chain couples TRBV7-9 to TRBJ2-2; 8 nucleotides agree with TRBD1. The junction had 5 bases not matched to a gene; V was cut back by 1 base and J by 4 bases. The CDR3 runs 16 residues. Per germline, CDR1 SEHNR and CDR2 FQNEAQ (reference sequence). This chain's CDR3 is CASSLGRTGGTGELFF. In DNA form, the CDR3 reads TGTGCCAGCAGCTTAGGGCGTACAGGGGGCACCGGGGAGCTGTTTTTT.

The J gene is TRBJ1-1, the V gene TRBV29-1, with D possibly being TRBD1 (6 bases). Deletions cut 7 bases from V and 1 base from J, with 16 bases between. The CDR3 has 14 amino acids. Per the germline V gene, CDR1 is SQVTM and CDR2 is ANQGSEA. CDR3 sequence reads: CSAEQGPPNTEAFF. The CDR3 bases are TGCAGCGCAGAGCAGGGGCCTCCGAACACTGAAGCTTTCTTT.

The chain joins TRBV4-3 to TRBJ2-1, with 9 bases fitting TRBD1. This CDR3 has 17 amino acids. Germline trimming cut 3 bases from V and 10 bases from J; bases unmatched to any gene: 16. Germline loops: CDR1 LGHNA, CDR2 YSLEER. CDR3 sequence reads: CASSQLLGTGTSGEQFF. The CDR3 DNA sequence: TGCGCCAGCAGCCAGTTGCTTGGGACAGGGACCTCGGGGGAGCAGTTCTTC.

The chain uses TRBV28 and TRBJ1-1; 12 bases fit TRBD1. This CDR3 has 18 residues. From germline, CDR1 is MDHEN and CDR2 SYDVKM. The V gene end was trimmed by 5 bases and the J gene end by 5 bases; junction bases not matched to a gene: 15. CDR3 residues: CASSPKFRDRGRWTEAFF. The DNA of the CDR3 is TGTGCCAGCAGTCCGAAATTTAGGGACAGGGGGCGCTGGACTGAAGCTTTCTTT.

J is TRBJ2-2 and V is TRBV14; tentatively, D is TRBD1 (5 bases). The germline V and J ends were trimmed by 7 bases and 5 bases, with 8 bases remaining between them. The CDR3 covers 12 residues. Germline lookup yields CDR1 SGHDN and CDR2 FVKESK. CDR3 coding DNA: TGTGCCAGCACCTCAGGGACCGGGGAGCTGTTTTTT. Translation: CASTSGTGELFF.

CDR3 amino acids: CASSGHRDRLSSYNSPLHF. The CDR3 region has the DNA TGTGCCAGCAGCGGACACCGGGACAGACTTAGCTCCTATAATTCACCCCTCCACTTT. The genes are TRBV21-1 and TRBJ1-6; TRBD1 was called by the table and not checked on the DNA. TRBV21-1 is a pseudogene locus. The CDR3 covers 19 residues.